This is a list of T cell receptor beta chains from one sample in a study of beta chain features in type 1 diabetes. Some clones are missing from TCRdb's copy, which holds only in-frame ones; the method was immunoSEQ multiplex PCR. The sample has roughly 350,000 clones, 8% to 10% seen once; the top ten hold less than 0.65%. The specimen sequenced was central memory CD4+ T cells from blood. Receptor source: a young man with type 1 diabetes. CDR3s include the opening cysteine and the closing phenylalanine or tryptophan. The D gene is left open where the match is weak. Clone size, where shown, is once, few, many, or a class for clones that have expanded.

d_gene	v_gene	abundance	j_gene	CDR3nt	CDR3aa
NA	TRBV18	once	TRBJ2-7	TGTGCCAGCTCCGAGGCCCGGTCCCACGAGCAGTACTTC	CASSEARSHEQYF
NA	TRBV4-3	many	TRBJ2-1	TGCGCCAGCAGCCAAGATCGTTCGGGAGCCTGCATCTTC	CASSQDRSGACIF
NA	TRBV19	NA	TRBJ2-7	TGTGCCAGTAGTATAGCCCCAGCGGGCGGCTTCTACGAGCAGTACTTC	CASSIAPAGGFYEQYF
NA	TRBV7-2	few	TRBJ2-7	TGTGCCAGCAGCTTAGATAGTCGGGAGCAGTACTTC	CASSLDSREQYF
NA	TRBV6-6	NA	TRBJ2-1	TGTGCCAGCAGTCCAAGACAGGTCTCCTACAATGAGCAGTTCTTC	CASSPRQVSYNEQFF
NA	TRBV4-3	NA	TRBJ2-3	TGCGCCAGCAGCCCCTCCCCCCAACGCACAGATACGCAGTATTTT	CASSPSPQRTDTQYF
TRBD1	TRBV7-9	few	TRBJ2-1	TGTGCCAGCAGCTTGATGACAGGGGCGAGGAATGAGCAGTTCTTC	CASSLMTGARNEQFF
NA	TRBV7-9	many	TRBJ1-2	TGTGCCAGCAGGACGGGGATGAACTATGGCTACACCTTC	CASRTGMNYGYTF
TRBD1	TRBV28	NA	TRBJ1-2	TGTGCCAGCGCCCCCGGGACAGAGCATGGCTACACCTTC	CASAPGTEHGYTF
NA	TRBV7-7	NA	TRBJ2-3	TGTGCTAGCAGCTTAGGAGCCAGCACAGATACGCAGTATTTT	CASSLGASTDTQYF
NA	TRBV9	NA	TRBJ1-1	TGTGCCAGCAGCTCATATAACGCGGGTACTGAAGCTTTCTTT	CASSSYNAGTEAFF
NA	TRBV2	NA	TRBJ1-1	TGTGCCAGCATCCCGGACTTGTCAGATGAAACTTTCTTT	CASIPDLSDETFF
TRBD1	TRBV7-2	NA	TRBJ1-5	TGTGCCAGCAGCTTAAGGAGACAGGGAACTCAGCCCCAGCATTTT	CASSLRRQGTQPQHF
NA	TRBV27	NA	TRBJ2-2	TGTGCCAGCAGTCATGGACCCACCGGGGAGCTGTTTTTT	CASSHGPTGELFF
TRBD1	TRBV9	NA	TRBJ2-3	TGTGCCAGCAGCCCGCGACAGGGATTAAACACAGATACGCAGTATTTT	CASSPRQGLNTDTQYF
NA	TRBV11-1	NA	TRBJ2-7	TGTGCCAGCAGCTCTTACACTCCCTACGAGCAGTACTTC	CASSSYTPYEQYF
NA	TRBV11-2	few	TRBJ1-1	TGTGCCAGCAGCTCCAACAGGGCTTCCGCTGAAGCTTTCTTT	CASSSNRASAEAFF
TRBD1	TRBV5-1	NA	TRBJ2-1	TGCGCCAGCAGCTTAAGGACAGGGCCGGGGAATGAGCAGTTCTTC	CASSLRTGPGNEQFF
TRBD1	TRBV7-6	NA	TRBJ1-2	TGTGCCAGCAGCTATGGGACAGGCCCCAGGGGCTACACCTTC	CASSYGTGPRGYTF
TRBD1	TRBV6-5	NA	TRBJ2-1	TGTGCCAGCAGAAGTACAGGGGGGAGTGAGCAGTTCTTC	CASRSTGGSEQFF
NA	TRBV10-2	few	TRBJ2-1	TGCGCCAGCAGTGGTCCCGGGGGCTTCAATGAGCAGTTCTTC	CASSGPGGFNEQFF
NA	TRBV28	many	TRBJ2-1	TGTGCCAGCAGTTTACCGACTAGTATGAATGAGCAGTTCTTC	CASSLPTSMNEQFF
NA	TRBV29-1	few	TRBJ2-5	TGCAGCGTTGAAGAGAGGCAAGAGACCCAGTACTTC	CSVEERQETQYF
NA	TRBV5-6	few	TRBJ1-4	TGTGCCAGCAGCTTGCCAGGGCGCAATGAAAAACTGTTTTTT	CASSLPGRNEKLFF
NA	TRBV6-5	few	TRBJ2-7	TGTGCCAGCAGTGATAGCTACGAGCAGTACTTC	CASSDSYEQYF
NA	TRBV19	few	TRBJ1-1	TGTGCCAGTAGTATAAGGGCCGAAGCTTTCTTT	CASSIRAEAFF